The T cell receptor (beta chain) described here comes from a study of T cells in Graves' hyperthyroidism and ophthalmopathy. Broader study findings: The blood repertoire included most of the expanded thyroid clonotypes above 0.001. Before onset, ophthalmopathy was predicted by the model a median around 6 months earlier.

Looked up from germline, CDR1 is MDHEN and CDR2 is SYDVKM. The germline V and J ends were trimmed by 5 bases and 8 bases, with 18 bases remaining between them. This CDR3 spans 14 amino acids. This clonotype was counted many times. Its antigen is still unknown. Diagnoses were established using clinical symptoms, serum thyroxine and TRAb, thyroid ultrasound and orbital computed tomography. Amplification targeted TCR beta CDR3 regions from RNA transcripts. The primer set for the first-round RT-PCR of the TCR CDR3 was HTBI. TCRdb re-called the multiplex PCR reads with MiXCR, one entry per CDR3 protein. Of about 58,000 distinct CDR3 sequences detected, around half appear once; the ten largest clones hold over 10%.

The receptor's source is a woman in her thirties with Graves' ophthalmopathy. The chain is built from TRBV28 and TRBJ1-2, with D possibly TRBD1 on 5 matching bases. Material: blood. The CDR3: CASSPGTATEGYTF. The CDR3, as DNA: TGTGCCAGCAGTCCTGGGACCGCGACGGAGGGCTACACCTTC.